This TCR beta chain derives from a study of blood T cell repertoires in COVID-19. This CDR3 contains 13 residues. J lost 6 bases, V lost 6 bases, and 6 bases had no gene match. Authors' analysis steps: The assay estimated nucleated cells by amplifying reference gene primers. Produced via immunoSEQ multiplex PCR; TCRdb's table is partial and in-frame only. The D gene and trimming were derived from the DNA, and the V and J assignments and clone size from that table. The sample carries 270,000 or so clones, 70% to 90% recorded once. Input material: PBMCs or T cells enriched from blood (not recorded which). The chain recombines TRBV12-3 or TRBV12-4 with TRBJ2-3; 7 nucleotides match TRBD1. The sequence came from a woman aged 50 to 60 who had been exposed to COVID-19. In DNA form, the CDR3 reads TGTGCCAGCAGCCACAGGGGTTGGGATACGCAGTATTTT. Translating it yields CASSHRGWDTQYF.